A single sample is the source of the 9 T cell receptor beta chains below, sequenced in a study of blood T cells in healthy people across ages (dated by TCRdb to 2015 to 2017). Preparation of the library involved 5' RACE. Instrument on record: Illumina HiSeq 2500. A second about 7 to 11 cycle PCR used a sample-barcoded 5' primer and a J-beta primer mix. TCRdb cleaned the public reads at Q25 with fastp, built clones with MiXCR and kept in-frame beta chains. Here each entry gathers all rows of one CDR3 protein and keeps the most common genes and DNA. A total of about 1.8 million distinct CDR3 sequences appear in this sample, 49% of them only once. Roughly 2.1% of the sample goes to the ten largest clones. The sample taken for sequencing was blood. All receptors come from a middle-aged woman in good health.

This clonotype is a singleton in its sample. Germline and junction disagree at one end, which may indicate a read error. The chain uses TRBV5-5 and TRBJ2-4, with 7 positions matching TRBD1. The J call may be mistaken, given a closer DNA end match to TRBJ2-7. CDR1 SGHKS and CDR2 YYEKEE come from the germline V gene (reference sequence). The CDR3 is 13 amino acids. CDR3 sequence: CANSLRQGYEQYF. The CDR3 bases are TGTGCCAACAGCCTACGACAGGGCTACGAGCAGTACTTC.

The chain joins TRBV4-1 to TRBJ2-7; D is unresolved. Germline V gene data show CDR1 as MGHRA and CDR2 as YSYEKL. The CDR3 sequence is 15 residues long. The V gene lost 4 bases and the J gene lost 0 bases, with 13 bases spanning the gap. CDR3 sequence reads: CASSRYSSTSYEQYF. CDR3 DNA sequence: TGCGCCAGCAGCCGATACAGCTCGACCTCCTACGAGCAGTACTTC.

V and J are TRBV10-3 and TRBJ1-2; unclear D gene. CDR1 and CDR2 from the germline V gene are ENHRY and SYGVKD. V was trimmed by 8 bases and J by 2 bases, leaving 15 bases between them. The CDR3 spans 14 residues. CDR3 nucleotide sequence: TGTGCCATCGGGCCAGACCCCAGGAACTATGGCTACACCTTC. Its translation: CAIGPDPRNYGYTF.

This clonotype was recorded a few times. CDR3: CASRGTPLKAGSSYNEQFF. The DNA for the CDR3 is TGTGCCAGCAGAGGCACTCCCCTCAAGGCGGGGAGCTCCTACAATGAGCAGTTCTTC. This chain uses TRBV12-3 or TRBV12-4 with TRBJ2-1; D possibly corresponds to TRBD2 (6 bases). V was cut by 6 bases and J by 0 bases, with 24 bases left in between. The CDR3 extends over 19 amino acids.

A few counts support this clonotype. This chain links TRBV11-1 with TRBJ2-5; maybe TRBD2 (5 bases). This CDR3 spans 14 amino acids. In germline, CDR1 is SGHAT, CDR2 FQDESV (reference sequence). Trimming took 5 bases from V and 5 from J, leaving 15 bases between them. The chain's CDR3 is CASSPYPREETQYF. DNA for the CDR3: TGTGCCAGCAGCCCGTATCCGAGGGAGGAGACCCAGTACTTC.

The chain couples TRBV10-1 to TRBJ2-3, with no clear D. V lost 6 bases to trimming and J lost 14 bases, with 21 bases between them. The CDR3 is 13 residues long. Looked up from germline, CDR1 is WNHNN and CDR2 is SYGVQD (reference sequence). CDR3 nucleotides: TGCGCCAGCAGCATCGTAATAAGTGATCGAAGGTATTTT. Amino acid sequence: CASSIVISDRRYF.

This clonotype was counted between two and nine times. V gene TRBV29-1 combines with J gene TRBJ2-1; 10 nucleotides agree with TRBD1. V lost 3 bases and J lost 4; bases outside the gene matches: 12. The CDR3 is 17 amino acids. From germline, CDR1 is SQVTM and CDR2 ANQGSEA. The CDR3 bases are TGCAGCGTTGATGGGGACCGGGACAGGGGTAGTTACAATGAGCAGTTCTTC. Amino acid sequence: CSVDGDRDRGSYNEQFF.

This clonotype showed up many times. The gene calls are TRBV7-2 and TRBJ2-5; D is ambiguous. The ends were cut back, 2 bases at V and 9 bases at J, with 10 bases in the middle. Germline V CDR1 and CDR2: SGHTA, FQGNSA. This CDR3 is built from 12 residues. CDR3 DNA sequence: TGTGCCAGCAGCTTAAAAGGGTGGGCCCAGTACTTC. The encoded protein is CASSLKGWAQYF. The entire variable domain, with the rest obtained from reference TRBV7-2 and TRBJ2-5, is as follows: GAGVSQSPSNKVTEKGKDVELRCDPISGHTALYWYRQSLGQGLEFLIYFQGNSAPDKSGLPSDRFSAERTGGSVSTLTIQRTQQEDSAVYLCASSLKGWAQYFGPGTRLLVL.

V usage is TRBV7-2 and J usage is TRBJ2-5; D is perhaps TRBD2 (5 bases). The CDR3 loop spans 14 amino acids. Deletions cut 6 bases from V and 5 bases from J, with 16 bases between. Per germline, CDR1 SGHTA and CDR2 FQGNSA. The CDR3 coding sequence is TGTGCCAGCAGTTCTACACTAGTCTTCGAGACCCAGTACTTC. Translating gives CASSSTLVFETQYF.